Detailed here is one T cell receptor beta chain. TCR beta cDNA was prepared out of 500 ng total RNA by means of a constant-region primer. Three rounds of nested multiplex PCR with slightly modified ARM-PCR produced TCR beta libraries. The two initial PCR rounds, about 9 cycles each, used TRBV1-TRBV30 forward and C-beta reverse primers. TCRdb re-called the multiplex PCR reads with MiXCR, one entry per CDR3 protein. The table records around 190,000 distinct CDR3 sequences, over 80% of them present only once. It was from roughly 20-30 mg of unsorted bulk tissue that RNA and DNA were co-extracted. Surgeons treated the primary liver carcinoma of the patients by surgical resection. The authors sampled five separate regions per tumor. The data are from a study of tumor-infiltrating lymphocytes in primary liver carcinoma. About the research overall: Male and female patients aged 30 to 69 years made up the cohort.

The CDR3 is 18 residues long. From germline, CDR1 is SGHAT and CDR2 FQNNGV. Trimming took 6 bases from V and 4 from J; bases not matched to a gene: 18. The source material was tumor tissue from primary liver carcinoma. The J gene is TRBJ2-4, the V gene TRBV11-2; 7 bases align to TRBD2. This sequence was found in a man between 40 and 49 years old with primary liver carcinoma and hepatitis B virus infection. DNA for the CDR3: TGTGCCAGCAGATCACCGGGAATAGCGGGTCTAGCGAAAAACATTCAGTACTTC. It specifies CASRSPGIAGLAKNIQYF.